Given below is one T cell receptor (beta chain) in context. Its specificity is unknown. The data are from a study of PD-1 blockade in classical Hodgkin lymphoma. Broader study findings: Newly diagnosed patients had diversity similar to the baseline diversity of complete responders. The study found that TCR diversity rose significantly by C4D1 in CD4+ but not CD8+ cells.

Time point of the sample: cycle 4 day 1 (C4D1), after around six weeks of nivolumab. No patient escaped relapse after autologous stem cell transplantation, and brentuximab vedotin exposure varied. Complete response, partial response or progressive disease was each patient's best response. Clones were sequenced by immunoSEQ multiplex PCR, and TCRdb holds only the in-frame ones, with some missing. Here the sample spans over 60,000 clones, roughly nine tenths being singletons. This TCR derives from a human donor with classical Hodgkin lymphoma. Specimen: peripheral blood mononuclear cells (PBMCs), collected before the fourth cycle of nivolumab.

CDR3 nucleotide sequence: TGTGCCAGCACCTCAGCTGGTGGCGAGCAGTACTTC. Translation gives CASTSAGGEQYF. This chain uses TRBV27 with TRBJ2-7; D call uncertain. This CDR3 has 12 amino acids. From germline, CDR1 is MNHEY and CDR2 SMNVEV (reference sequence). V dropped 7 bases and J dropped 6 bases, with 13 bases sitting between them.